This TCR beta chain was documented in a study of shared clonotypes between healthy human individuals (TCRdb year 2020). Background for the entire study: The cohort comprised two women and a few men aged 18 to 49 years. To estimate repertoire size and how much clonotypes are shared between individuals, the study performed deep sequencing of blood TCR repertoires from roughly five healthy adults. To increase sequencing depth and limit assay-specific biases, different laboratories used diverse techniques to prepare libraries and sequence TCR repertoires. Each donor's leukapheresis produced roughly between roughly 0.85 and 10 billion PBMCs.

On the study overall, not on this receptor specifically: The genetic and exposure-history diversity represented was limited by the small number of donors. Based on pairwise subsampling, the degree of clonotype sharing among donors was expected to be affected by sequencing depth. Only blood was sampled, and tissue TCR repertoires likely differ from those in blood.

TCR CDR3 regions were amplified from genomic DNA by multiplex PCR using the deep immunoSEQ assay. For each cell subset, the extracted genomic DNA was distributed evenly across all wells of several immunoSEQ 96-well plates, and each plate served as one replicate. For unsorted PBMC, each replicate PCR was loaded with approximately 0.3 ug genomic DNA, equivalent to roughly 31,000 T cell genomes. Ten immunoSEQ deep assay plates were used to sequence the unsorted PBMC genomic DNA. The purified libraries were quantified using a Qubit 3.0 fluorometer, sized with a Bioanalyzer 2100, and then quantified again using the KAPA Library Quantification kit. Every immunoSEQ 96-well plate was sequenced on a separate single-read 150-cycle Illumina NextSeq 550 flow cell. Under the source paper's analysis protocol: Because the immunoSEQ output included only junctional sequences and no quality scores, the filtering could not be the same as the filtering used for full-length reads. To assign V/J genes and CDR3, sequences were annotated against IMGT germline references using PyIR, a Python wrapper for IgBLAST v1.9. Reads were filtered out if the reads had weak V/J assignments (E-value above 1e-6), no CDR3, stop codons, out-of-frame junctions, or ambiguous translated residues. V3J clonotypes were defined as sequences sharing the same inferred V gene, J gene, and CDR3 amino acid sequence. To compute the percentage overlap between repertoires, the number of shared unique clonotypes was divided by the size of the smaller repertoire. Repertoire richness was assessed with RTK rarefaction, the Chao1 estimator, and Recon v2.1 estimates of unobserved clonotypes. TCRdb obtained this table from immuneACCESS and retained in-frame rearrangements with V and J assigned. These tables miss some clones; where compared with another copy, unresolved V genes account for less than half of the shortfall, and the remainder is unexplained. V, J and clone size derive from that table, while D and trimming were established from the DNA sequence. For this sample there are 450,000 to 650,000 clones; roughly 79% appear just once. The ten largest clonotypes hold 12% of the sample.

Healthy HIV-negative adults with no recently reported acute infections or vaccinations were included as donors. All donors were Caucasian adults living in Nashville, Tennessee, USA. For unsorted samples, about 90 million PBMCs were counted and genomic DNA was extracted with the QIAamp DNA Blood Mini kit. Blood was collected by leukapheresis, and PBMCs were isolated by Ficoll-Histopaque density gradient centrifugation and then cryopreserved in liquid nitrogen vapor phase. Details on this clone: The antigen this receptor binds is unknown. The input lacks base qualities; no much larger clone sits a single base away.

The CDR3 measures 14 amino acids from cysteine to phenylalanine. Here the CDR3 DNA is all that survives: 42 bases in frame from base 1. The trim is 6 bases for V and 8 bases for J, with a gap of 17 bases between the germline ends. The germline V gene specifies KGHSH as CDR1 and LQKENI as CDR2. The source of this sequence is a woman in her forties in good health. Some clones in this sample may be carry-over from other donors' samples. Sequenced input: PBMCs. Here the chain combines TRBV18 and TRBJ2-1, with the D assignment possibly TRBD1 or TRBD2, given 5 matching bases for each. This receptor has the CDR3 CASSPTGTQDEQFF. The DNA reads TGTGCCAGCTCTCCAACCGGGACGCAGGATGAGCAGTTCTTC.